This TCR beta chain was captured by sequencing in a study of cytomegalovirus exposure and HLA in healthy donors. Study-level findings and limits: Sequencing likely generated an artifact that appeared as a cluster of highly shared sequence variants.

CDR3 length: 12 amino acids. Germline V gene sequence: CDR1 SEHNR, CDR2 FQNEAQ (reference sequence). Losses at the gene ends were 10 bases for V and 3 bases for J; bases not matched to a gene: 3. Amplification used 60 Vbeta primers and 13 Jbeta primers. The method was immunoSEQ multiplex PCR; TCRdb's version includes in-frame clones alone and lacks a portion of them. This table has 80,000 to 130,000 clones, about 75% appearing once. Concerning this clone: The antigen is undetermined.

This TCR was recovered from a male donor in good health and CMV-seropositive. The chain recombines TRBV7-9 with TRBJ1-5; 7 bases align to TRBD1. Material for sequencing was PBMCs. In nucleotides, the CDR3 is TGTGCCACTGGACAGGACAATCAGCCCCAGCATTTT. Translated, it gives CATGQDNQPQHF. Based on the CDR3 plus reference TRBV7-9 and TRBJ1-5, the full variable domain is DTGVSQNPRHKITKRGQNVTFRCDPISEHNRLYWYRQTLGQGPEFLTYFQNEAQLEKSRLLSDRFSAERPKGSFSTLEIQRTEQGDSAMYLCATGQDNQPQHFGDGTRLSIL.